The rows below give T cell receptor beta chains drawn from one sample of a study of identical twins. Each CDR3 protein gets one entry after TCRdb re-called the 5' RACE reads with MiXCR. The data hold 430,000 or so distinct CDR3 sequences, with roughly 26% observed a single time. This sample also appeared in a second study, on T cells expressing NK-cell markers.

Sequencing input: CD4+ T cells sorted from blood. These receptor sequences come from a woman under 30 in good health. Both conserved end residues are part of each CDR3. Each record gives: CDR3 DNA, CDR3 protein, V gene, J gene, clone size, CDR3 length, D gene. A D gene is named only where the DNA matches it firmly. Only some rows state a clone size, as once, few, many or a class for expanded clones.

CDR3 DNA: TGTGCCACCCATCCCGACCACAGCTATAACACTGAAGCTTTCTTT
CDR3 protein: CATHPDHSYNTEAFF
V gene: TRBV12-3/TRBV12-4
J gene: TRBJ1-1
clone size: NA
CDR3 length: 15
D gene: NA

CDR3 DNA: TGTGCCACCAGCAGAGATTTTCGTAGCAATGAAAAACTGTTTTTT
CDR3 protein: CATSRDFRSNEKLFF
V gene: TRBV15
J gene: TRBJ1-4
clone size: few
CDR3 length: 15
D gene: NA

CDR3 DNA: TGTGCCAGCAGCTTCGACTTTTTAGCCGTCGTAGCTTTCTTT
CDR3 protein: CASSFDFLAVVAFF
V gene: TRBV7-9
J gene: TRBJ1-1
clone size: NA
CDR3 length: 14
D gene: NA

CDR3 DNA: TGTGCCAGCAGTTTGTGGAATCAGCCCCAGCATTTT
CDR3 protein: CASSLWNQPQHF
V gene: TRBV12-3/TRBV12-4
J gene: TRBJ1-5
clone size: NA
CDR3 length: 12
D gene: NA

CDR3 DNA: TGTGCCAGCAGGTTTACAGGGCCCTCCGTCGGGGAGCTGTTTTTT
CDR3 protein: CASRFTGPSVGELFF
V gene: TRBV7-3
J gene: TRBJ2-2
clone size: NA
CDR3 length: 15
D gene: NA

CDR3 DNA: TGCAGTGCTAGAATGTCAAGGGCCACAGATACGCAGTATTTT
CDR3 protein: CSARMSRATDTQYF
V gene: TRBV20-1
J gene: TRBJ2-3
clone size: few
CDR3 length: 14
D gene: NA

CDR3 DNA: TGCAGTGCTAAGAAGTACGAGCAGTACTTC
CDR3 protein: CSAKKYEQYF
V gene: TRBV20-1
J gene: TRBJ2-7
clone size: few
CDR3 length: 10
D gene: NA

CDR3 DNA: TGTGCCAGCGCCCTGGCAGGGGCAGAGACCCAGTACTTC
CDR3 protein: CASALAGAETQYF
V gene: TRBV7-3
J gene: TRBJ2-5
clone size: NA
CDR3 length: 13
D gene: NA

CDR3 DNA: TGTGCCAGCTCACCAGCGGGCCAGGGCTCTAATTCACCCCTCCACTTT
CDR3 protein: CASSPAGQGSNSPLHF
V gene: TRBV18
J gene: TRBJ1-6
clone size: NA
CDR3 length: 16
D gene: NA

CDR3 DNA: TGTGCCAGCAGTTACTTTTTCGGGACAGCGGCAGATACGCAGTATTTT
CDR3 protein: CASSYFFGTAADTQYF
V gene: TRBV6-2/TRBV6-3
J gene: TRBJ2-3
clone size: NA
CDR3 length: 16
D gene: TRBD1

CDR3 DNA: TGTGCCAGCATTAAACCGCGAAGACTAGCGGGACTCGAGCAGTACTTC
CDR3 protein: CASIKPRRLAGLEQYF
V gene: TRBV21-1
J gene: TRBJ2-7
clone size: many
CDR3 length: 16
D gene: NA

CDR3 DNA: TGCAGTGCAAGACAGGGGGCTATTGAAGCTTTCTTT
CDR3 protein: CSARQGAIEAFF
V gene: TRBV20-1
J gene: TRBJ1-1
clone size: NA
CDR3 length: 12
D gene: TRBD1

CDR3 DNA: TGTGCCAGTAGTGGACAATCCAGGGACATTCAGTACTTC
CDR3 protein: CASSGQSRDIQYF
V gene: TRBV19
J gene: TRBJ2-4
clone size: many
CDR3 length: 13
D gene: NA

CDR3 DNA: TGCGCCAGCAGCTTGCCAGCGGCTAACTATGGCTACACCTTC
CDR3 protein: CASSLPAANYGYTF
V gene: TRBV5-1
J gene: TRBJ1-2
clone size: NA
CDR3 length: 14
D gene: NA

CDR3 DNA: TGCGCCTCGGGACAGGCTTACACCGGGGAGCTGTTTTTT
CDR3 protein: CASGQAYTGELFF
V gene: TRBV20-1
J gene: TRBJ2-2
clone size: NA
CDR3 length: 13
D gene: TRBD1

CDR3 DNA: TGTGCCAGCAGTCCCAGGACAGGGGGCACGACTGAAGCTTTCTTT
CDR3 protein: CASSPRTGGTTEAFF
V gene: TRBV6-1
J gene: TRBJ1-1
clone size: NA
CDR3 length: 15
D gene: TRBD1

CDR3 DNA: TGTGCCAGCAGTGAGGGGGCACCCCTCCACTTT
CDR3 protein: CASSEGAPLHF
V gene: TRBV2
J gene: TRBJ1-6
clone size: NA
CDR3 length: 11
D gene: NA

CDR3 DNA: TGTGCCGGAGGGAAGGGTCCTGGGACCGGGGAGCTGTTTTTT
CDR3 protein: CAGGKGPGTGELFF
V gene: TRBV10-3
J gene: TRBJ2-2
clone size: few
CDR3 length: 14
D gene: NA

CDR3 DNA: TGTGCCAGCAGTCATACCCCCGGAGATTTCTTCTATGGCTACACCTTC
CDR3 protein: CASSHTPGDFFYGYTF
V gene: TRBV12-3/TRBV12-4
J gene: TRBJ1-2
clone size: NA
CDR3 length: 16
D gene: NA

CDR3 DNA: TGTGCCAGCAGTTGGGGACAGCAGGCTAACTATGGCTACACCTTC
CDR3 protein: CASSWGQQANYGYTF
V gene: TRBV12-3/TRBV12-4
J gene: TRBJ1-2
clone size: few
CDR3 length: 15
D gene: TRBD1

CDR3 DNA: TGTGCCAGCAGCTTGTCCGGGACGAAAGTCATGACTGCCTACGGGACCCAGTACTTC
CDR3 protein: CASSLSGTKVMTAYGTQYF
V gene: TRBV5-4
J gene: TRBJ2-5
clone size: few
CDR3 length: 19
D gene: NA

CDR3 DNA: TGTGCCAGCAGCTTAAGAGGACTAGCCACGGGGATAATAGATACGCAGTATTTT
CDR3 protein: CASSLRGLATGIIDTQYF
V gene: TRBV11-2
J gene: TRBJ2-3
clone size: few
CDR3 length: 18
D gene: TRBD2

CDR3 DNA: TGCGCCAGCAGCCAAGGTAGGACCTTCGATGAGCAGTTCTTC
CDR3 protein: CASSQGRTFDEQFF
V gene: TRBV4-1
J gene: TRBJ2-1
clone size: NA
CDR3 length: 14
D gene: NA

CDR3 DNA: TGTGCCAGCAGTTTATCGATAGGCACCGGGGAGCTGTTTTTT
CDR3 protein: CASSLSIGTGELFF
V gene: TRBV27
J gene: TRBJ2-2
clone size: NA
CDR3 length: 14
D gene: NA

CDR3 DNA: TGCAGTGCTAGTGGGCCCAATGAGCAGTTCTTC
CDR3 protein: CSASGPNEQFF
V gene: TRBV20-1
J gene: TRBJ2-1
clone size: NA
CDR3 length: 11
D gene: NA

CDR3 DNA: TGTGCCAGCAAACGACAGGGGGCATCAGATACGCAGTATTTT
CDR3 protein: CASKRQGASDTQYF
V gene: TRBV2
J gene: TRBJ2-3
clone size: NA
CDR3 length: 14
D gene: TRBD1

CDR3 DNA: TGCAGTGCCCTGGACAGGGAAAGTGGCTACACCTTC
CDR3 protein: CSALDRESGYTF
V gene: TRBV20-1
J gene: TRBJ1-2
clone size: few
CDR3 length: 12
D gene: TRBD1

CDR3 DNA: TGTGCCAGCAGTCGTAGCGGGCGGGGCACAGATACGCAGTATTTT
CDR3 protein: CASSRSGRGTDTQYF
V gene: TRBV6-1
J gene: TRBJ2-3
clone size: NA
CDR3 length: 15
D gene: TRBD2

CDR3 DNA: TGCGCCAGCAGCTTTGGGGAGGTGCCTCAAGAGACCCAGTACTTC
CDR3 protein: CASSFGEVPQETQYF
V gene: TRBV5-1
J gene: TRBJ2-5
clone size: NA
CDR3 length: 15
D gene: NA

CDR3 DNA: TGTGCCATCAGAACAGGGGGGGAGTCCTACGAGCAGTACTTC
CDR3 protein: CAIRTGGESYEQYF
V gene: TRBV10-3
J gene: TRBJ2-7
clone size: NA
CDR3 length: 14
D gene: NA

CDR3 DNA: TGTGCCAGCAGCCGAGGGACGGGCGGGGAGCTGTTTTTT
CDR3 protein: CASSRGTGGELFF
V gene: TRBV3-1
J gene: TRBJ2-2
clone size: NA
CDR3 length: 13
D gene: NA

CDR3 DNA: TGCGCCAGCAGCTTGTGGGGTGTGAGCACAGATACGCAGTATTTT
CDR3 protein: CASSLWGVSTDTQYF
V gene: TRBV5-1
J gene: TRBJ2-3
clone size: NA
CDR3 length: 15
D gene: NA

CDR3 DNA: TGCAGTGCTAGCTCCCCAGCGGGGGGCTACGAGCAGTACTTC
CDR3 protein: CSASSPAGGYEQYF
V gene: TRBV20-1
J gene: TRBJ2-7
clone size: many
CDR3 length: 14
D gene: TRBD2

CDR3 DNA: TGTGCCAGTAGTATAGCGTTGGGGACCGGGGAGCTGTTTTTT
CDR3 protein: CASSIALGTGELFF
V gene: TRBV19
J gene: TRBJ2-2
clone size: NA
CDR3 length: 14
D gene: NA

CDR3 DNA: TGCAGTGGCCAGGGCTTTACGTGGGAGAAGTCCTACAATGAGCAGTTCTTC
CDR3 protein: CSGQGFTWEKSYNEQFF
V gene: TRBV20-1
J gene: TRBJ2-1
clone size: NA
CDR3 length: 17
D gene: NA

CDR3 DNA: TGTGCCAGCAGTTTTGACAGGATGAATGAGCAGTTCTTC
CDR3 protein: CASSFDRMNEQFF
V gene: TRBV12-3/TRBV12-4
J gene: TRBJ2-1
clone size: few
CDR3 length: 13
D gene: NA

CDR3 DNA: TGTGCCAGCAGCTGGAGGGGGGGACCAGCCGAAGCCAAAAACATTCAGTACTTC
CDR3 protein: CASSWRGGPAEAKNIQYF
V gene: TRBV5-6
J gene: TRBJ2-4
clone size: NA
CDR3 length: 18
D gene: NA

CDR3 DNA: TGTGCCAGCAGTTTTCCGGGACAGGGTATAATCGAGCAGTACTTC
CDR3 protein: CASSFPGQGIIEQYF
V gene: TRBV12-3/TRBV12-4
J gene: TRBJ2-7
clone size: NA
CDR3 length: 15
D gene: TRBD1

CDR3 DNA: TGCGCCAGCAGCTTGGGCCTAGCGAAGAACACCGGGGAGCTGTTTTTT
CDR3 protein: CASSLGLAKNTGELFF
V gene: TRBV5-1
J gene: TRBJ2-2
clone size: NA
CDR3 length: 16
D gene: NA

CDR3 DNA: TGCGCCAGCAGCTTTCACAGTGAGGACACTGAAGCTTTCTTT
CDR3 protein: CASSFHSEDTEAFF
V gene: TRBV5-1
J gene: TRBJ1-1
clone size: NA
CDR3 length: 14
D gene: NA

CDR3 DNA: TGTGCCAGCAGCTCCTCTCTACAAAGAAACAATGAGCAGTTCTTC
CDR3 protein: CASSSSLQRNNEQFF
V gene: TRBV7-2
J gene: TRBJ2-1
clone size: few
CDR3 length: 15
D gene: NA

CDR3 DNA: TGCAGTGCAACTAGGGAGAGAGGATTCTATGGCTACACCTTC
CDR3 protein: CSATRERGFYGYTF
V gene: TRBV20-1
J gene: TRBJ1-2
clone size: NA
CDR3 length: 14
D gene: NA

CDR3 DNA: TGCAGTGCTCCCCCTCGACTAGCGGGAGTGCGAGAGACCCAGTACTTC
CDR3 protein: CSAPPRLAGVRETQYF
V gene: TRBV20-1
J gene: TRBJ2-5
clone size: NA
CDR3 length: 16
D gene: TRBD2

CDR3 DNA: TGCAGTGCAAGACGTGACCAAGAGACCCAGTACTTC
CDR3 protein: CSARRDQETQYF
V gene: TRBV20-1
J gene: TRBJ2-5
clone size: NA
CDR3 length: 12
D gene: NA

CDR3 DNA: TGTGCCAGCAACCTCCCAGTCTATGGCTACACCTTC
CDR3 protein: CASNLPVYGYTF
V gene: TRBV2
J gene: TRBJ1-2
clone size: NA
CDR3 length: 12
D gene: NA

CDR3 DNA: TGTGCCAGCAGCTTGGCCGGCCAAACCGCCCGCTACACCTTC
CDR3 protein: CASSLAGQTARYTF
V gene: TRBV7-2
J gene: TRBJ1-2
clone size: few
CDR3 length: 14
D gene: NA

CDR3 DNA: TGTGCCAGCAGTTACTCGGATTCGACAGATACGCAGTATTTT
CDR3 protein: CASSYSDSTDTQYF
V gene: TRBV6-5
J gene: TRBJ2-3
clone size: few
CDR3 length: 14
D gene: NA

CDR3 DNA: TGTGCCAGCTCCCCCGGGGGCCTCAATTCACCCCTCCACTTT
CDR3 protein: CASSPGGLNSPLHF
V gene: TRBV18
J gene: TRBJ1-6
clone size: few
CDR3 length: 14
D gene: NA

CDR3 DNA: TGTGCCAGCAGTCTCGGACAGGGGGCGGCTTCTGGCTACACCTTC
CDR3 protein: CASSLGQGAASGYTF
V gene: TRBV27
J gene: TRBJ1-2
clone size: NA
CDR3 length: 15
D gene: TRBD1

CDR3 DNA: TGCGCCAGCAGGAATAGCTCCTACAATGAGCAGTTCTTC
CDR3 protein: CASRNSSYNEQFF
V gene: TRBV5-1
J gene: TRBJ2-1
clone size: few
CDR3 length: 13
D gene: NA

CDR3 DNA: TGTGCCATCAGTAGGGACGCAGCGGGCGATGAGCAGTTCTTC
CDR3 protein: CAISRDAAGDEQFF
V gene: TRBV10-3
J gene: TRBJ2-1
clone size: few
CDR3 length: 14
D gene: NA

CDR3 DNA: TGTGCCAGCAGTTTATTAGCGGGGATCAATGAGCAGTTCTTC
CDR3 protein: CASSLLAGINEQFF
V gene: TRBV6-5
J gene: TRBJ2-1
clone size: NA
CDR3 length: 14
D gene: TRBD2

CDR3 DNA: TGTGCCAGTAGTATCGGCCGGGCGAAGGACGAGCAGTACTTC
CDR3 protein: CASSIGRAKDEQYF
V gene: TRBV19
J gene: TRBJ2-7
clone size: NA
CDR3 length: 14
D gene: NA

CDR3 DNA: TGCGCCAGCAGCTTGGCTCAGGGCGGCACCGGGGAGCTGTTTTTT
CDR3 protein: CASSLAQGGTGELFF
V gene: TRBV5-1
J gene: TRBJ2-2
clone size: NA
CDR3 length: 15
D gene: NA

CDR3 DNA: TGTGCCAGCAGCTTCCCCGGCAGCCTCGCTTCTTCCTACAATGAGCAGTTCTTC
CDR3 protein: CASSFPGSLASSYNEQFF
V gene: TRBV11-2
J gene: TRBJ2-1
clone size: few
CDR3 length: 18
D gene: NA